One T cell receptor (beta chain) is described in this entry. TCRdb keeps only in-frame clones here, not all; method: immunoSEQ multiplex PCR. Seen here are tens of thousands of clones, around 93% observed once, and the top ten hold around 25%. These data are taken from a study of OX40 agonist ivuxolimab in advanced cancers. The sequences come from CD4+ or CD8+ T cells sorted from blood, collected in a trial of the OX40 agonist ivuxolimab. This TCR was sampled from an adult with an advanced solid tumor such as melanoma, head and neck, liver or kidney cancer.

In DNA form, the CDR3 reads TGTGCCAGCAGCCAAGATTTAGGGGACGGCTATGGCTACACCTTC. Amino acid sequence: CASSQDLGDGYGYTF. The genes are TRBV4-2 and TRBJ1-2; possible D gene TRBD1, 5 bases. This CDR3 is 15 amino acids long. The ends were cut back, 0 bases at V and 4 bases at J, with 12 bases in the middle. In germline, CDR1 is LGHNA, CDR2 YNFKEQ.